This TCR beta chain came from a study of blood T cell repertoires in COVID-19. Study background: Samples taken during acute and convalescent COVID-19 were collected in the United States, Italy and Spain. T cells, B-cell-depleted T cells, or PBMCs provided the cDNA or gDNA that served as material.

This clone was seen a few times. Original processing methods: Reference gene primer amplification gave estimated nucleated cell counts. TCRdb's table, derived via immunoSEQ multiplex PCR, lists solely in-frame clones and lacks some. That table furnishes V, J and clone size, whereas the DNA furnished D and trimming. The sample carries 90,000 to 110,000 clones, around 84% recorded once. Sequencing used peripheral blood. This TCR derives from a woman aged 80 or older with active or convalescent COVID-19.

The chain's CDR3 is CASSYSSGGELFF. CDR3 DNA: TGTGCCAGCAGTTACTCGAGTGGCGGGGAGCTGTTTTTT. The genes are TRBV6-5 and TRBJ2-2; D call uncertain. The CDR3 extends over 13 amino acids. Between the trimmed V and J ends, which lost 0 bases and 7 bases, there was a span of 6 bases. Germline V gene sequence: CDR1 MNHEY, CDR2 SVGAGI.